This section outlines one TCR beta chain sequence together with its context. Germline CDR1 and CDR2: MNHEY and SMNVEV (reference sequence). Trimming took off 3 bases at V and 3 bases at J, with 15 bases between the two ends. The CDR3 length is 15 residues. Original analysis: Quantification of nucleated cells was approximated via reference gene primer amplification. TCRdb keeps only in-frame clones here, not all; method: immunoSEQ multiplex PCR. V, J and clone size were drawn from that table, and D and trimming were deduced from the DNA. The table lists roughly 500,000 clones, roughly 90% of them singletons. This sample is drawn from a study of blood T cell repertoires in COVID-19. Across the study: The analysed material was cDNA or gDNA that came from T cells, B-cell-depleted T cells, or PBMCs.

Individuals drawn from 24 US areas were about 18 to 90 years old. Clinical history reported by participants formed the basis on which cohorts were assigned. The rearrangement uses TRBV27 and TRBJ2-7, with a possible D match to TRBD2 (6 bases). This clonotype originated in a woman aged 40 to 55 who had recovered from COVID-19. Sequenced material: PBMCs or T cells enriched from blood (not recorded which). CDR3 in DNA: TGTGCCAGCAGTTTTCAGGGCAGGAGGGGCTACGAGCAGTACTTC. Protein product: CASSFQGRRGYEQYF.